This entry lists 29 T cell receptor beta chains sequenced from one sample in a study of blood T cell repertoires in COVID-19. Sequenced by immunoSEQ multiplex PCR; TCRdb stores in-frame clones only, minus some. The sample yields about 370,000 clones, more than 80% seen once. The source material was peripheral blood. All receptors come from a woman in her twenties or thirties with COVID-19, enrolled during active disease.

Notes on this clone: The sample has other DNA sequences that encode this CDR3 too. The chain employs TRBV11-2 and TRBJ1-1; no clear D gene. The CDR3 has 15 amino acids. Deletions cut 2 bases from V and 4 bases from J, with 14 bases between. Looked up from germline, CDR1 is SGHAT and CDR2 is FQNNGV. CDR3 protein: CASSLSGGLGTEAFF. DNA of the CDR3: TGTGCCAGCAGCTTATCTGGAGGGCTTGGCACTGAAGCTTTCTTT.

In its sample, this clone was seen many times. V is TRBV5-1 and J is TRBJ1-6; no clear D gene. CDR1 and CDR2 (germline): SGHRS, YFSETQ. This CDR3 spans 15 amino acids. V lost 0 bases, J lost 5 bases, and 9 bases lay in between. The CDR3 sequence is CASSLAGRDNSPLHF. Here the CDR3 DNA reads TGCGCCAGCAGCTTGGCCGGGAGGGATAATTCACCCCTCCACTTT.

CDR3 sequence (DNA): TGTGCCACCAGCAGACCAACCGGGTATGGCTACACCTTC. Encoded protein: CATSRPTGYGYTF. This chain links TRBV15 with TRBJ1-2; no reliable D call. Between the trimmed V and J ends, which lost 2 bases and 5 bases, there was a span of 9 bases. This CDR3 spans 13 amino acids. Per germline, CDR1 LNHNV and CDR2 YYDKDF (reference sequence).

This sequence joins TRBV28 and TRBJ1-5; 9 bases align to TRBD1. Germline V CDR1 and CDR2: MDHEN, SYDVKM. The J segment lost 6 bases and the V segment lost 5 bases, leaving 5 bases of the junction unmatched. The CDR3 covers 14 residues. The CDR3 loop is CASSVNRGPQPQHF. CDR3 nucleotides: TGTGCCAGCAGTGTAAACAGGGGGCCTCAGCCCCAGCATTTT.

The rearrangement joins TRBV5-6 to TRBJ2-1; the D gene is possibly TRBD1 (6 bases). Germline CDR1 is SGHDT and CDR2 is YYEEEE. This CDR3 has 14 amino acids. Trimming removed 0 bases at V and 9 bases at J, with 13 bases between. Here the CDR3 DNA reads TGTGCCAGCAGCTTGGGACCACAGGGAAGTGAGCAGTTCTTC. Residues: CASSLGPQGSEQFF.

The chain employs TRBV18 and TRBJ1-3; TRBD1 agrees at 9 bases. CDR1 and CDR2 (germline): KGHSH, LQKENI. The length of the CDR3 is 16 residues. Trimming removed 2 bases from V and 2 bases from J; junction bases left unmatched: 4. CDR3 sequence: CASSPTGQGTGNTIYF. In DNA, the CDR3 is TGTGCCAGCTCACCAACGGGACAGGGTACTGGAAACACCATATATTTT. The whole variable domain, filled in from reference TRBV18 and TRBJ1-3, reads NAGVMQNPRHLVRRRGQEARLRCSPMKGHSHVYWYRQLPEEGLKFMVYLQKENIIDESGMPKERFSAEFPKEGPSILRIQQVVRGDSAAYFCASSPTGQGTGNTIYFGEGSWLTVV.

The chain is built from TRBV7-2 and TRBJ1-1, with D tentatively TRBD1 (6 bases). Germline values: CDR1 SGHTA, CDR2 FQGNSA. V lost 0 bases and J lost 4, with 18 bases in between. The CDR3 consists of 17 residues. This chain's CDR3 is CASSLAGRGTGGTEAFF. CDR3 nucleotides: TGTGCCAGCAGCTTAGCGGGAAGGGGGACGGGAGGCACTGAAGCTTTCTTT.

The chain has TRBV11-3 and TRBJ2-1; the match to TRBD2 covers 7 bases. V lost 6 bases, J lost 9 bases, and 14 bases stayed unmatched. There are 15 residues in the CDR3. Looked up from germline, CDR1 is SGHNT and CDR2 is YENEEA. Here the CDR3 DNA reads TGTGCCAGCAGATCCCAGCGGGACCCCGGGACTGAGCAGTTCTTC. Translated, it gives CASRSQRDPGTEQFF.

This chain joins TRBV7-8 and TRBJ2-1; 8 nucleotides line up with TRBD1. The germline CDR1 and CDR2 sequences are SGHVS and FQNEAQ. The CDR3 length is 16 residues. The V gene end was trimmed by 4 bases and the J gene end by 0 bases; junction bases not matched to a gene: 5. CDR3 residues: CASSSGGGDSYNEQFF. Here the CDR3 DNA reads TGTGCCAGCAGCTCAGGGGGCGGCGACTCCTACAATGAGCAGTTCTTC.

The chain recombines TRBV5-4 with TRBJ1-2; D unclear. The CDR3 is 12 residues long. Germline-derived CDR1 and CDR2 are SGHNT and YYREEE (reference sequence). V lost 3 bases, J lost 4 bases, and 7 bases lay in between. CDR3 in amino acids: CASSSGSYGYTF. Written as DNA, the CDR3 is TGTGCCAGCAGCTCCGGGAGCTATGGCTACACCTTC.

The chain has TRBV5-8 and TRBJ2-7; a weak D match, TRBD2 (6 bases). CDR1 and CDR2 from the germline V gene are SGHTS and YDEGEE. The CDR3 consists of 13 residues. V lost 2 bases and J lost 4, with 10 bases in between. The CDR3 region is CASSFEGRYEQYV. CDR3 coding DNA: TGTGCCAGCAGCTTTGAGGGGAGGTACGAGCAGTACGTC.

In this sample, this clone turned up many times. The chain is built from TRBV14 and TRBJ2-5, with D possibly TRBD2 on 5 matching bases. V lost 0 bases to trimming and J lost 7 bases, with 9 bases between them. The germline gives CDR1 SGHDN, CDR2 FVKESK. The CDR3 has 13 amino acids. The DNA for the CDR3 is TGTGCCAGCAGCCAAGAATGGAGCGGGACCCAGTACTTC. Translating gives CASSQEWSGTQYF.

The CDR3: CASRSGLANEKLFF. The CDR3 DNA follows: TGTGCCAGCAGGTCCGGTTTGGCTAATGAAAAACTGTTTTTT. This rearrangement joins TRBV11-2 to TRBJ1-4; D gene uncertain. The V gene lost 6 bases and the J gene lost 3 bases, with 11 bases spanning the gap. The CDR3 loop spans 14 amino acids. Germline CDR1 SGHAT, CDR2 FQNNGV.

This chain links TRBV4-3 with TRBJ1-1; tentatively, D is TRBD1 (5 bases). The CDR3 sequence is 16 residues long. CDR1 is LGHNA and CDR2 is YSLEER in the germline V gene. The V end lost 0 bases, the J end lost 2 bases, and 13 bases lay between the germline ends. CDR3 residues: CASSQDRGGVNTEAFF. CDR3 coding DNA: TGCGCCAGCAGCCAAGATCGGGGAGGGGTAAACACTGAAGCTTTCTTT.

This chain uses TRBV9 with TRBJ1-5; D not resolved. The CDR3 contains 14 residues. V lost 3 bases and J lost 5, with 12 bases in between. Germline lookup yields CDR1 SGDLS and CDR2 YYNGEE. CDR3 bases: TGTGCCAGCAGCGGACGTGGAAGCGATCAGCCCCAGCATTTT. Translated, it gives CASSGRGSDQPQHF.

This clone was detected only once. V usage is TRBV6-2 or TRBV6-3 and J usage is TRBJ2-3; tentative D call: TRBD1 (6 bases). The CDR3 is 15 amino acids. CDR1 and CDR2 from the germline V gene are MNHEY and SVGEGT. Trimming removed 0 bases at V and 4 bases at J, with 11 bases between. As DNA, the CDR3 is TGTGCCAGCAGTTACTCGACAGGCCCTCCAGATACGCAGTATTTT. Translating gives CASSYSTGPPDTQYF.

This clone was counted a single time. The V gene is TRBV6-2 or TRBV6-3, the J gene TRBJ2-7, with 12 nucleotides matching TRBD2. Germline CDR1 and CDR2: MNHEY and SVGEGT. J lost 3 bases, V lost 4 bases, and 1 base had no gene match. The CDR3 extends over 14 amino acids. CDR3 loop: CASSLTSGSYEQYV. As DNA, the CDR3 is TGTGCCAGCAGTTTGACTAGCGGGAGCTACGAGCAGTACGTC.

The J gene is TRBJ2-5, the V gene TRBV19; possible D gene TRBD1, 5 bases. The CDR3 totals 14 residues. Germline V lookup: CDR1 LNHDA, CDR2 SQIVND (reference sequence). Trimming removed 5 bases at V and 5 bases at J, with 15 bases between. For the CDR3, the DNA is TGTGCCAGTAGTCCGTCCCCAGGGCTGGAGACCCAGTACTTC. Protein sequence: CASSPSPGLETQYF.

The CDR3 DNA follows: TGTGCCAGCAGTTCCAGGACAGGCGCCTACGAGCAGTACGTC. Protein product: CASSSRTGAYEQYV. The chain carries TRBV28 and TRBJ2-7; 7 nucleotides agree with TRBD1. Trimming cost V 4 bases and J 2 bases; bases outside gene matches: 5. The CDR3 is made up of 14 amino acids. Germline loops: CDR1 MDHEN, CDR2 SYDVKM.

The J gene is TRBJ2-5, the V gene TRBV3-1 (or the pseudogene TRBV3-2); 11 nucleotides align to TRBD2. Germline V gene data show CDR1 as LGHDT and CDR2 as YNNKEL (reference sequence). This CDR3 has 16 residues. With 6 bases clipped from V and 4 bases from J, the junction kept 10 bases outside the gene matches. CDR3 DNA: TGTGCCAGCAGTCCCTTAGCGGGAGGGAGGGTAGAGACCCAGTACTTC. This sequence encodes CASSPLAGGRVETQYF.

The chain joins TRBV30 to TRBJ2-1; 7 positions agree with TRBD1. V trimming: 8 bases; J trimming: 6 bases; junction bases outside the gene matches: 19. The CDR3 has 16 residues. Germline loops: CDR1 GTSNPN, CDR2 SVGIG (reference sequence). CDR3: CAATLPDRVLSNEQFF. The CDR3 DNA is TGTGCCGCGACACTTCCCGACAGGGTGCTTTCCAATGAGCAGTTCTTC.

This chain links TRBV4-1 with TRBJ2-5; 8 bases agree with TRBD2. After removal of 4 bases from V and 5 bases from J, the junction contained 9 bases not matched to a gene. The CDR3 extends over 15 amino acids. CDR1 and CDR2 from the germline V gene are MGHRA and YSYEKL. The CDR3 loop reads CASSLVLLAGETQYF. The CDR3 nucleotides read TGCGCCAGCAGCCTTGTACTCCTAGCGGGCGAGACCCAGTACTTC.

V gene TRBV12-3 or TRBV12-4 combines with J gene TRBJ2-2, with D tentatively TRBD2 (5 bases). CDR3 length: 13 amino acids. With 1 base removed from V and 5 bases from J, the gap between germline ends came to 5 bases. The CDR3: CASSLGGTGELFF. CDR3 coding DNA: TGTGCCAGCAGTTTAGGCGGGACCGGGGAGCTGTTTTTT.

The V and J genes are TRBV15 and TRBJ2-6; 10 bases match TRBD1. Trimming removed 6 bases from V and 0 bases from J; junction bases left unmatched: 11. The germline gives CDR1 LNHNV, CDR2 YYDKDF (reference sequence). The CDR3 covers 19 residues. Here the CDR3 DNA reads TGTGCCACCAGAAACTTTCCGGGACAGGGGCCCTCTGGGGCCAACGTCCTGACTTTC. This encodes CATRNFPGQGPSGANVLTF.

This clone was seen once. In DNA form, the CDR3 reads TGCGCCAGCAGCTTCGCCGACAGGGGCTATGGCTACACCTTC. Protein: CASSFADRGYGYTF. The chain uses TRBV5-1 and TRBJ1-2, with 8 bases matching TRBD1. The junction had 4 bases not matched to a gene; V was cut back by 2 bases and J by 4 bases. The germline CDR1 and CDR2 sequences are SGHRS and YFSETQ. This CDR3 region has 14 residues.

The genes are TRBV7-9 and TRBJ1-1; D is ambiguous. Trimming pared 1 base from V and 13 bases from J, leaving 16 bases between. Germline CDR1 reads SEHNR; CDR2 reads FQNEAQ (reference sequence). The CDR3 runs 13 residues. CDR3 sequence (DNA): TGTGCCAGCAGCTTAGAAAGGGCCCTCGAGGGTTTCTTT. Amino acid sequence: CASSLERALEGFF. The complete variable domain, with remaining parts taken from reference TRBV7-9 and TRBJ1-1, reads DTGVSQNPRHKITKRGQNVTFRCDPISEHNRLYWYRQTLGQGPEFLTYFQNEAQLEKSRLLSDRFSAERPKGSFSTLEIQRTEQGDSAMYLCASSLERALEGFFGQGTRLTVV.

The V and J genes are TRBV10-2 and TRBJ1-5, with D unclear. Looked up from germline, CDR1 is WSHSY and CDR2 is SAAADI. The CDR3 runs 16 residues. V was clipped by 2 bases and J by 4 bases, with 15 bases between them. The CDR3 region has the DNA TGCGCCAGCAGTGAGATGACTCCTCTGATGAATCAGCCCCAGCATTTT. It encodes CASSEMTPLMNQPQHF.

This chain joins TRBV4-3 and TRBJ1-5, with D perhaps matching TRBD1 (6 bases). This CDR3 spans 15 amino acids. Germline V gene sequence: CDR1 LGHNA, CDR2 YSLEER. The V end was cut by 0 bases, the J end by 6 bases, with 12 bases between. This CDR3 reads CASSQDADSGQPQHF. Here the CDR3 DNA reads TGCGCCAGCAGCCAAGATGCGGACAGTGGTCAGCCCCAGCATTTT.

This chain connects TRBV30 to TRBJ2-1; D gene unclear. CDR1 GTSNPN and CDR2 SVGIG come from the germline V gene (reference sequence). V lost 2 bases to trimming and J lost 10 bases, with 12 bases between them. The CDR3 has 12 residues. In nucleotides, the CDR3 is TGTGCCTGGAGTCCCGCGGCAGTCGAGCAGTTCTTC. It specifies CAWSPAAVEQFF.